These 29 T cell receptor beta chains originate from one sample sequenced in a study of blood T cell repertoires in COVID-19. The repertoire was sequenced with immunoSEQ multiplex PCR; TCRdb's copy has only in-frame clones and lacks some. Of about 400,000 clones listed, about 90% are singletons. The sequencing sample was made of PBMCs or T cells enriched from blood (not recorded which). These receptors were collected from a man between 35 and 55 years old in a cohort exposed to, infected with or recovered from COVID-19 (not recorded which).

V usage is TRBV19 and J usage is TRBJ2-7, with D possibly being TRBD1 (6 bases). Germline CDR1 and CDR2: LNHDA and SQIVND (reference sequence). V was pared by 5 bases and J by 1 base, with 15 bases between. The CDR3 length is 15 residues. The CDR3, as DNA: TGTGCCAGTAGTCGACTTAGGGGGATATCCTACGAGCAGTACTTC. Protein sequence: CASSRLRGISYEQYF.

The genes are TRBV7-8 and TRBJ1-1; TRBD1 agrees at 9 bases. Germline V gene data show CDR1 as SGHVS and CDR2 as FQNEAQ. V lost 1 base to trimming and J lost 5 bases; unmatched junction nucleotides: 8. CDR3 length: 16 amino acids. The CDR3 is CASSLVMGQGGTEAFF. The CDR3 bases are TGTGCCAGCAGCTTAGTGATGGGACAGGGTGGAACTGAAGCTTTCTTT.

J is TRBJ2-5 and V is TRBV3-1 (or the pseudogene TRBV3-2); 7 positions agree with TRBD2. The CDR3 sequence is 16 residues long. Germline CDR1 and CDR2: LGHDT and YNNKEL (reference sequence). The J segment lost 0 bases and the V segment lost 2 bases, leaving 6 bases of the junction unmatched. CDR3 loop: CASSQRTGLNQETQYF. DNA of the CDR3: TGTGCCAGCAGCCAAAGAACGGGACTAAACCAAGAGACCCAGTACTTC.

The CDR3 nucleotides read TGCGCCAGCAGCATTAGCGGGACCGGCCGGGATACGCAGTATTTT. Translation gives CASSISGTGRDTQYF. This sequence joins TRBV5-1 and TRBJ2-3; 8 bases are shared with TRBD2. Germline values: CDR1 SGHRS, CDR2 YFSETQ. This CDR3 is built from 15 residues. With 4 bases clipped from V and 6 bases from J, the junction kept 10 bases outside the gene matches.

This chain joins TRBV6-1 and TRBJ2-7; 9 positions match TRBD2. J gave up 7 bases and V 3 bases, and 7 bases lay outside the gene matches. The CDR3 spans 14 residues. Germline lookup yields CDR1 MNHNS and CDR2 SASEGT. This chain's CDR3 is CASSDPASGKEQYF. For the CDR3, the DNA is TGTGCCAGCAGTGACCCGGCTAGCGGGAAGGAGCAGTACTTC.

This chain uses TRBV2 with TRBJ1-5; 8 bases are a match to TRBD1. Germline V gene sequence: CDR1 SNHLY, CDR2 FYNNEI. V lost 8 bases and J lost 2; bases outside the gene matches: 5. The CDR3 is 14 amino acids. The CDR3 is CASVRGQGNQPQHF. In DNA form, the CDR3 reads TGTGCCAGCGTCCGGGGACAGGGCAATCAGCCCCAGCATTTT. The full variable domain, its missing parts supplied by reference TRBV2 and TRBJ1-5, is EPEVTQTPSHQVTQMGQEVILRCVPISNHLYFYWYRQILGQKVEFLVSFYNNEISEKSEIFDDQFSVERPDGSNFTLKIRSTKLEDSAMYFCASVRGQGNQPQHFGDGTRLSIL.

This clone showed up just once. The chain combines TRBV11-2 with TRBJ2-7; possible D gene TRBD1, 5 bases. Germline CDR1 and CDR2: SGHAT and FQNNGV. Trimming removed 3 bases from V and 3 bases from J, with 15 bases in between. This CDR3 spans 15 amino acids. CDR3 DNA sequence: TGTGCCAGCAGCTTTAATCCCACAGGAAGCTACGAGCAGTACTTC. Its translation: CASSFNPTGSYEQYF.

The chain joins TRBV18 to TRBJ2-2; 12 positions match TRBD1. The germline V gene has CDR1 KGHSH and CDR2 LQKENI. Unmatched junction bases numbered 10, after V lost 6 bases and J lost 2 bases. The CDR3 has 18 amino acids. The CDR3 region is CASSRQPGQGANTGELFF. DNA of the CDR3: TGTGCCAGCTCCCGCCAGCCGGGACAGGGGGCCAACACCGGGGAGCTGTTTTTT.

This chain connects TRBV11-2 to TRBJ1-6; no clear D gene. The germline CDR1 and CDR2 sequences are SGHAT and FQNNGV. Trimming cost V 2 bases and J 7 bases, with 9 bases left between them. This CDR3 comprises 14 residues. DNA for the CDR3: TGTGCCAGCAGCTTAAGTGTCAGAAATTCACCCCTCCACTTT. It specifies CASSLSVRNSPLHF.

The chain joins TRBV9 to TRBJ2-7; 7 nucleotides line up with TRBD1. CDR1 is SGDLS, CDR2 YYNGEE, per germline. The CDR3 is made up of 14 amino acids. CDR3 in amino acids: CAPCPDRSSYEQYF. Here the CDR3 DNA reads TGTGCTCCCTGCCCGGACAGGTCCTCCTACGAGCAGTACTTC.

The CDR3 loop is CASSETGTGQETQYF. CDR3 sequence (DNA): TGTGCCAGCAGTGAGACCGGGACAGGGCAAGAGACCCAGTACTTC. The chain carries TRBV6-1 and TRBJ2-5, with 9 bases matching TRBD1. Germline V gene sequence: CDR1 MNHNS, CDR2 SASEGT. V dropped 3 bases and J dropped 2; count of bases not matched to a gene: 4. The CDR3 has 15 residues.

This clone was seen more than once but under ten times. This chain joins TRBV6-2 or TRBV6-3 and TRBJ2-1; 13 positions match TRBD2. The CDR3 length is 17 residues. V gave up 6 bases and J gave up 8 bases; unmatched junction bases: 13. Germline CDR1 is MNHEY and CDR2 is SVGEGT. CDR3 protein: CASSPGLAGDQGDEQFF. CDR3 in DNA: TGTGCCAGCAGCCCTGGACTAGCGGGAGATCAAGGGGATGAGCAGTTCTTC.

About this clone itself: In the same sample, other DNA sequences code for this CDR3. CDR3 DNA: TGCGCCAGCAGCTTGGAGGGTCGGGGGGCCTATAATTCACCCCTCCACTTT. Amino acid sequence: CASSLEGRGAYNSPLHF. This rearrangement joins TRBV5-1 to TRBJ1-6; possible D gene TRBD1, 5 bases. The CDR3 is 17 amino acids. V lost 0 bases to trimming and J lost 2 bases, with 12 bases between them. Germline V gene sequence: CDR1 SGHRS, CDR2 YFSETQ. The complete variable domain, with remaining parts taken from reference TRBV5-1 and TRBJ1-6, reads KAGVTQTPRYLIKTRGQQVTLSCSPISGHRSVSWYQQTPGQGLQFLFEYFSETQRNKGNFPGRFSGRQFSNSRSEMNVSTLELGDSALYLCASSLEGRGAYNSPLHFGNGTRLTVT.

The chain links TRBV30 to TRBJ1-2, with D possibly being TRBD1 (6 bases). Trimming removed 5 bases from V and 2 bases from J, with 21 bases in between. Germline V gene lookup returns CDR1 GTSNPN and CDR2 SVGIG (reference sequence). CDR3 length equals 16 residues. The CDR3 loop reads CAWALGGGGINYGYTF. CDR3 sequence (DNA): TGTGCCTGGGCGCTCGGGGGAGGGGGGATCAACTATGGCTACACCTTC.

In regard to this clone: This sample also contains other DNA sequences that code for the same CDR3. The V call is TRBV27, the J call TRBJ1-6; D possibly corresponds to TRBD1 (5 bases). The V end was cut by 2 bases, the J end by 7 bases, with 15 bases between. The germline CDR1 and CDR2 sequences are MNHEY and SMNVEV (reference sequence). There are 16 residues in the CDR3. The CDR3 DNA sequence: TGTGCCAGCAGTTTAAGCGGGCAGGGAAGAAATTCACCCCTCCACTTT. This gives the protein CASSLSGQGRNSPLHF.

The DNA of the CDR3 is TGTGCCAGCAGTGACGGATACACAGGGGACACCTTTAGCAATCAGCCCCAGCATTTT. It translates to CASSDGYTGDTFSNQPQHF. This chain joins TRBV6-4 and TRBJ1-5; 7 bases align to TRBD1. Germline V CDR1 and CDR2: MRHNA, SNTAGT. CDR3 length: 19 amino acids. Germline trimming cut 2 bases from V and 0 bases from J; bases unmatched to any gene: 13.

This clone has a handful of counts. The genes are TRBV18 and TRBJ2-1, with TRBD2 identical over 9 bases. This CDR3 is built from 13 residues. Losses at the gene ends were 10 bases for V and 6 bases for J; bases not matched to a gene: 7. Germline V gene sequence: CDR1 KGHSH, CDR2 LQKENI. This chain's CDR3 is CANAASGANEQFF. The CDR3 nucleotides are TGTGCCAACGCAGCTAGCGGGGCCAATGAGCAGTTCTTC.

This clone was detected only a few times. The chain employs TRBV5-1 and TRBJ1-3; tentative D call: TRBD1 (6 bases). CDR3 size: 15 residues. Deletions cut 1 base from V and 4 bases from J, with 12 bases between. Germline V gives CDR1 SGHRS, CDR2 YFSETQ. Here the CDR3 DNA reads TGCGCCAGCAGCTTGTCAGGGGAGAGCGGAAACACCATATATTTT. This gives the protein CASSLSGESGNTIYF.

The rearrangement links TRBV7-5 to TRBJ2-7; TRBD2 is the table's D call and was not checked against the DNA. TRBV7-5 is annotated as a pseudogene. The CDR3 is 16 residues long. CDR3 sequence reads: CVRSLGYPGEAYEQYF. In DNA, the CDR3 is TGTGTCAGAAGCTTAGGATACCCGGGAGAGGCCTACGAGCAGTACTTC.

V gene TRBV11-1 combines with J gene TRBJ2-7; 14 nucleotides agree with TRBD2. Germline V CDR1 and CDR2: SGHAT, FQDESV (reference sequence). The CDR3 extends over 16 amino acids. Trimming at V came to 5 bases and at J to 4 bases, leaving 7 bases not matched to a gene. The CDR3, as DNA: TGTGCCAGCAGCCCGAGACTAGCGGGAGGGCCGTACGAGCAGTACTTC. Translation: CASSPRLAGGPYEQYF.

The V and J genes are TRBV7-8 and TRBJ2-2; a weak D match, TRBD2 (6 bases). The V end was cut by 5 bases, the J end by 7 bases, with 11 bases between. The germline CDR1 and CDR2 sequences are SGHVS and FQNEAQ. This CDR3 region has 13 residues. The DNA of the CDR3 is TGTGCCAGCAGCCAAAAGCGGGTCGGGGAGCTGTTTTTT. Translation: CASSQKRVGELFF.

The chain uses TRBV7-6 and TRBJ1-2; D gene uncertain. This CDR3 has 11 amino acids. V dropped 6 bases and J dropped 5 bases, with 7 bases sitting between them. Germline CDR1 is SGHVS and CDR2 is FNYEAQ. CDR3 coding DNA: TGTGCCAGCAGTCAGTTGTATGGCTACACCTTC. Its protein product is CASSQLYGYTF.

The chain couples TRBV5-1 to TRBJ1-2, with 7 bases lining up with TRBD1. Germline lookup yields CDR1 SGHRS and CDR2 YFSETQ. V lost 4 bases and J lost 2; bases outside the gene matches: 14. CDR3 length equals 17 residues. CDR3 protein: CASSLLQGTNLNYGYTF. The CDR3 DNA sequence: TGCGCCAGCAGCCTCCTACAGGGGACCAACCTAAACTATGGCTACACCTTC.

The CDR3 nucleotides are TGTGCCAGCAGTTTAATCAGGAGGACAGAGGATTCACCCCTCCACTTT. It yields the protein CASSLIRRTEDSPLHF. The chain uses TRBV28 and TRBJ1-6; tentatively, D is TRBD1 (6 bases). Per the germline V gene, CDR1 is MDHEN and CDR2 is SYDVKM. The V end was cut by 2 bases, the J end by 8 bases, with 16 bases between. The CDR3 covers 16 residues.

The gene calls are TRBV30 and TRBJ2-3; D not certain. Germline V gives CDR1 GTSNPN, CDR2 SVGIG (reference sequence). The ends were cut back, 6 bases at V and 5 bases at J, with 6 bases in the middle. The CDR3 loop spans 10 amino acids. As DNA, the CDR3 is TGTGCCTGTTGGCTAGATACGCAGTATTTT. Encoded protein: CACWLDTQYF. Combining the CDR3 with reference TRBV30 and TRBJ2-3 gives the whole variable domain SQTIHQWPATLVQPVGSPLSLECTVEGTSNPNLYWYRQAAGRGLQLLFYSVGIGQISSEVPQNLSASRPQDRQFILSSKKLLLSDSGFYLCACWLDTQYFGPGTRLTVL.

The V gene is TRBV27, the J gene TRBJ2-5; 8 nucleotides match TRBD2. J was trimmed by 1 base and V by 2 bases; bases with no gene match: 3. The CDR3 consists of 15 residues. Per germline, CDR1 MNHEY and CDR2 SMNVEV (reference sequence). CDR3 DNA sequence: TGTGCCAGCAGTTTAGGCGGGGGGATCCAAGAGACCCAGTACTTC. It encodes CASSLGGGIQETQYF.

V is TRBV5-4 and J is TRBJ2-5, with D possibly TRBD1 on 6 matching bases. Per the germline V gene, CDR1 is SGHNT and CDR2 is YYREEE (reference sequence). With 0 bases removed from V and 4 bases from J, the gap between germline ends came to 10 bases. The CDR3 extends over 14 amino acids. The CDR3 coding sequence is TGTGCCAGCAGCTTGGAAGGGGGTGGAGAGACCCAGTACTTC. Its translation: CASSLEGGGETQYF. The full variable domain, its missing parts supplied by reference TRBV5-4 and TRBJ2-5, is ETGVTQSPTHLIKTRGQQVTLRCSSQSGHNTVSWYQQALGQGPQFIFQYYREEENGRGNFPPRFSGLQFPNYSSELNVNALELDDSALYLCASSLEGGGETQYFGPGTRLLVL.

The chain couples TRBV29-1 to TRBJ2-3, with TRBD2 matching over 7 bases. Germline V CDR1 and CDR2: SQVTM, ANQGSEA. The ends lost 0 bases at V and 2 bases at J; junction bases unmatched: 8. The CDR3 consists of 16 residues. The CDR3 DNA sequence: TGCAGCGTTGAAGACGGGAGCGGGGCCAACACAGATACGCAGTATTTT. It codes for CSVEDGSGANTDTQYF.

The genes are TRBV5-1 and TRBJ2-3; 7 bases are shared with TRBD2. The germline CDR1 and CDR2 sequences are SGHRS and YFSETQ. This CDR3 contains 16 residues. V was clipped by 2 bases and J by 2 bases; unmatched bases: 8. The CDR3 region has the DNA TGCGCCAGCAGCTTCCAACCAAGCGGGGACACAGATACGCAGTATTTT. It is translated as CASSFQPSGDTDTQYF.